A selection of T cell receptor beta chains follows, all from one sample in a study of cytomegalovirus exposure and HLA in healthy donors. The table came from immunoSEQ multiplex PCR; TCRdb's copy has only in-frame clones and leaves some out. Among fewer than 180,000 clones listed, 60% to 70% were seen once. The sequenced sample was PBMCs. These receptors originate from a woman in her fifties or sixties in good health and CMV-seropositive. Each CDR3 is given with its conserved first and last residue. Each record gives: D gene, V gene, J gene, clone size, CDR3 DNA, CDR3 protein. D genes are given only for firm matches. Expanded clones get a size class; other rows say once, few or many, or leave the size out.

TRBD1	TRBV2	TRBJ2-7	.	TGTGCCAGCAGTGAAGACAGGGGCGCCTACGAGCAGTACTTC	CASSEDRGAYEQYF
TRBD1	TRBV9	TRBJ2-3	.	TGTGCCAGCAGCGAACGGTCGACAGGGACAGATACGCAGTATTTT	CASSERSTGTDTQYF
.	TRBV6-5	TRBJ1-1	.	TGTGCCAGCAGCCGGACAGTGAACACTGAAGCTTTCTTT	CASSRTVNTEAFF
TRBD1	TRBV18	TRBJ2-5	once	TGTGCCAGCTCACCTAGACAGGGGGAGACCCAGTACTTC	CASSPRQGETQYF
.	TRBV28	TRBJ1-2	.	TGTGCCAGCATCACTGAAGGGAGAGGAAACTATGGCTACACCTTC	CASITEGRGNYGYTF
.	TRBV19	TRBJ1-4	.	TGTGCCAGTCGCTACTCCGCCGGTGTTGAAAAACTGTTTTTT	CASRYSAGVEKLFF
.	TRBV7-2	TRBJ2-7	.	TGTGCCAGCAGCTTCCAACTCCTAGCGACCCCAGGGGGCGAGCAGTACTTC	CASSFQLLATPGGEQYF
.	TRBV5-8	TRBJ2-6	.	TGTGCCAGCAGCTTGGTTCTCTCTGGGGCCAACGTCCTGACTTTC	CASSLVLSGANVLTF
.	TRBV21-1	TRBJ1-2	.	TGTGCCAGCAGCCCACAGTCCGCAGGGACTGGAACTAACTATGGCTACACCTTC	CASSPQSAGTGTNYGYTF
TRBD2	TRBV11-2	TRBJ2-1	.	TGTGCCAGCAGGCCTAGCGGGAGTGGTAATGAGCAGTTCTTC	CASRPSGSGNEQFF
.	TRBV4-1	TRBJ2-7	few	TGCGCCAGCAGCCAGGAGGGAAGCTCCTACGAGCAGTACTTC	CASSQEGSSYEQYF
.	TRBV5-1	TRBJ2-3	.	TGCGCCAGCAGCCCCCCGTTGAGAGGAGGCACAGATACGCAGTATTTT	CASSPPLRGGTDTQYF
.	TRBV18	TRBJ2-3	.	TGTGCCAGCTCACCAAGGACAGTCCCAGATACGCAGTATTTT	CASSPRTVPDTQYF
TRBD1	TRBV7-3	TRBJ2-7	.	TGTGCCAGCAGCTTAAACCCGGGACAGGGGGCCGACGAGCAGTACTTC	CASSLNPGQGADEQYF
.	TRBV27	TRBJ2-2	.	TGTGCCAGCAGTTTTAGCCGTCTACACCCGAGGGACACCGGGGAGCTGTTTTTT	CASSFSRLHPRDTGELFF
.	TRBV29-1	TRBJ1-4	.	TGCAGCGTCTCCGGGGGGACGGTGGATGAAAAACTGTTTTTT	CSVSGGTVDEKLFF
TRBD1	TRBV18	TRBJ2-5	.	TGTGCCAGCTCACCGGGGACAGTGGAGACCCAGTACTTC	CASSPGTVETQYF
TRBD1	TRBV5-1	TRBJ2-2	.	TGCGCCAGCAGCCTACAGGGGACAAGGGCCGGCGGGGAGCTGTTTTTT	CASSLQGTRAGGELFF
.	TRBV6-5	TRBJ1-1	.	TGTGCCAGCAGTAAATCCAGAGGCGGGAACACTGAAGCTTTCTTT	CASSKSRGGNTEAFF
.	TRBV29-1	TRBJ2-1	few	TGCAGCGTTGAAGATCCGAGGGGACTGGGATCTTACAATGAGCAGTTCTTC	CSVEDPRGLGSYNEQFF
.	TRBV10-2	TRBJ2-2	few	TGCGCCAGCAGGGACTTGAACACCGGGGAGCTGTTTTTT	CASRDLNTGELFF
TRBD2	TRBV19	TRBJ2-2	.	TGTGCCAGTAGTCGAGTCCCTAGCGGGAGAGGCGCCGGGGAGCTGTTTTTT	CASSRVPSGRGAGELFF
.	TRBV19	TRBJ1-1	.	TGTGCCAGTAGTATACGAGGGATGAACACTGAAGCTTTCTTT	CASSIRGMNTEAFF
.	TRBV28	TRBJ1-3	few	TGTGCCAGCAGTTTATTCACCCCCTACTCTGGAAACACCATATATTTT	CASSLFTPYSGNTIYF
TRBD1	TRBV9	TRBJ2-5	once	TGTGCCAGCAGCGTAGCGGGGACAGGGGCTGAGACCCAGTACTTC	CASSVAGTGAETQYF
TRBD1	TRBV19	TRBJ1-5	few	TGTGCCAGTAGTATAGACATGGGAGGACAGGCGGGCAATCAGCCCCAGCATTTT	CASSIDMGGQAGNQPQHF
.	TRBV5-1	TRBJ1-1	.	TGCGCCAGCAGCCCCACAGGCCGGGCGCGAGCAGCTTTCTTT	CASSPTGRARAAFF
.	TRBV30	TRBJ1-5	.	TGTGCCTGGAGTCGAACAGGGAATCAGCCCCAGCATTTT	CAWSRTGNQPQHF
TRBD2	TRBV6-1	TRBJ2-3	.	TGTGCCAGCAGTGCCATAGCGGGGACTAGCACAGATACGCAGTATTTT	CASSAIAGTSTDTQYF
TRBD1	TRBV2	TRBJ1-5	.	TGTGCCAGCAGTACTGGGACAGGTTCCCAGCCCCAGCATTTT	CASSTGTGSQPQHF
.	TRBV5-8	TRBJ2-7	few	TGTGCCAGCAGCTTCGGACGGGGGTCCGTCTCCTACGAGCAGTACTTC	CASSFGRGSVSYEQYF
TRBD1	TRBV11-2	TRBJ2-5	few	TGTGCCAGCAGCAGAGACAGGGAAGAGACCCAGTACTTC	CASSRDREETQYF
.	TRBV15	TRBJ2-4	.	TGTGCCACCAGCCTCCGGAGTCCTCGAAACATTCAGTACTTC	CATSLRSPRNIQYF
TRBD2	TRBV5-1	TRBJ2-1	.	TGCGCCAGCAGCCACGACGTAGCGGGAGCGGCTTACAATGAGCAGTTCTTC	CASSHDVAGAAYNEQFF
TRBD1	TRBV27	TRBJ1-1	few	TGTGCCAGCAGACCTTACAGGGGGCCGGACACTGAAGCTTTCTTT	CASRPYRGPDTEAFF
.	TRBV4-2	TRBJ2-3	few	TGTGCCAGCAGCCAGCCCCCCGGGTCTGGTCTTGGGACAGATACGCAGTATTTT	CASSQPPGSGLGTDTQYF
.	TRBV6-5	TRBJ2-7	.	TGTGCCAGCAGCCGCGGTGGGTACTACGAGCAGTACTTC	CASSRGGYYEQYF
.	TRBV5-1	TRBJ2-2	.	TGCGCCAGCAGCTTGGGTCTAGCGTATGGCGGGGAGCTGTTTTTT	CASSLGLAYGGELFF
.	TRBV28	TRBJ1-4	.	TGTGCCAGCAGTCACTCGACATACAGGGTGATGCTGTTTTTT	CASSHSTYRVMLFF
TRBD1	TRBV18	TRBJ2-3	.	TGTGCCAGCTCCATGACAGGGCCAGATACGCAGTATTTT	CASSMTGPDTQYF
.	TRBV4-3	TRBJ2-7	.	TGCGCCAGCAGCCACGAGGGACACGGAGCCTACGAGCAGTACTTC	CASSHEGHGAYEQYF
TRBD1	TRBV28	TRBJ1-4	.	TGTGCCAGCAGTTTTTTGCTCCAGACCGGGACAGAAATTGAAAAACTGTTTTTT	CASSFLLQTGTEIEKLFF
TRBD2	TRBV5-4	TRBJ2-1	.	TGTGCCAGCAGTTCCGGGACTAGCGGGAGAGTTGAGCAGTTCTTC	CASSSGTSGRVEQFF
TRBD1	TRBV28	TRBJ2-7	few	TGTGCCAGCATAAGACAGGGGGACGAGCAGTACTTC	CASIRQGDEQYF